Listed below are T cell receptor beta chains from one sample, sequenced in a study of graft-versus-host responses after intestinal transplantation. TCRdb's copy holds only in-frame clones and misses some; the assay was immunoSEQ multiplex PCR. Of around 77,000 clones in the sample, approximately 94% were seen once. Antigen specificity for these receptors is unknown. This sample comprised unstimulated CD8+ T cells sorted from spleen or lymph node cells, obtained before intestinal transplant. The receptor set was obtained from a human donor who received an intestinal transplant. CDR3s include the opening cysteine and the closing phenylalanine or tryptophan. D genes are given only for firm matches. The listing skips clone size in some rows; elsewhere it reads once, few, many or a size class.

d_gene	v_gene	j_gene	abundance	CDR3nt	CDR3aa
-	TRBV19	TRBJ1-5	-	TGTGCCAGTAGCGAAACAGTTCCCTATAGCAATCAGCCCCAGCATTTT	CASSETVPYSNQPQHF
-	TRBV7-3	TRBJ2-7	-	TGTGCCAGCAGCTTAGCAGGGACTTACCGGGACAGCGAGCAGTACTTC	CASSLAGTYRDSEQYF
TRBD1	TRBV14	TRBJ2-7	-	TGTGCCAGCAGCCAAGGACAGGGATACGAGCAGTACTTC	CASSQGQGYEQYF
TRBD2	TRBV9	TRBJ2-1	-	TGTGCCAGCAGCGTATCAGCGGGAAATTCGGATGAGCAGTTCTTC	CASSVSAGNSDEQFF
TRBD2	TRBV2	TRBJ2-3	few	TGTGCCACCGAAGGGGGGACTAGCAGCACAGATACGCAGTATTTT	CATEGGTSSTDTQYF
-	TRBV7-9	TRBJ1-1	few	TGTGCCAGTCGGATAGGGGGGGCCGAAGCTTTCTTT	CASRIGGAEAFF
TRBD2	TRBV10-2	TRBJ2-3	-	TGCGCCAGCGGGGGTAGCGGGAGCACAGATACGCAGTATTTT	CASGGSGSTDTQYF
-	TRBV5-8	TRBJ1-1	-	TGTGCCAGCAGCGATGGGACGTGGATGAACACTAAAGCTTTCTTT	CASSDGTWMNTKAFF
-	TRBV27	TRBJ1-5	-	TGTGCCAGCAGTTCGAGACCCTTCGGCAATCAGCCCCAGCATTTT	CASSSRPFGNQPQHF
-	TRBV11-2	TRBJ2-7	-	TGTGCCAGCAGCTTCCCCTCAATCCGGGGCTCCTACGAGCAGTACTTC	CASSFPSIRGSYEQYF
-	TRBV2	TRBJ2-7	-	TGTGCCAGCTCCCCCCGTACGGGACTGAGGCCTTACGAGCAGTACTTC	CASSPRTGLRPYEQYF
TRBD2	TRBV2	TRBJ2-7	-	TGTGCCAGCGATGAGGGAGGGCCTCGCGAGCAGTACTTC	CASDEGGPREQYF
-	TRBV7-2	TRBJ2-2	-	TGTGCCAGCAGCTTAGCGTTAGGAGGTACAGGCACCGGGGAGCTGTTTTTT	CASSLALGGTGTGELFF
-	TRBV13	TRBJ2-1	-	TGTGCCAGCAGCTTAGGGGCGGTAGGGCAGTTCTTC	CASSLGAVGQFF
TRBD1	TRBV5-6	TRBJ2-3	-	TGTGCCAGCAGCTTGGGACAGGGGATGCCAGATACGCAGTATTTT	CASSLGQGMPDTQYF
TRBD1	TRBV27	TRBJ1-1	-	TGTGCCAGCAGTTTGTCCGGGACAGGGTTCACTGAAGCTTTCTTT	CASSLSGTGFTEAFF
TRBD2	TRBV6-5	TRBJ2-7	-	TGTGCCAGCCAGATAGGAGGGGAGGGGTACGAGCAGTACTTC	CASQIGGEGYEQYF
TRBD2	TRBV5-1	TRBJ2-7	-	TGCGCCAGCAGCTTGGGGAGCGGGGGGTACGAGCAGTACTTC	CASSLGSGGYEQYF
TRBD2	TRBV10-3	TRBJ2-1	once	TGTGCCATCAGTGAGTCTAGCGGGGGATTCTACAATGAGCAGTTCTTC	CAISESSGGFYNEQFF
-	TRBV12-5	TRBJ2-7	-	TGTGCTAGCGCTGGGGGGGGCCGCGCCTACGAGCAGTACTTC	CASAGGGRAYEQYF
TRBD2	TRBV7-9	TRBJ2-3	once	TGTGCCAGCAGTCCTCTAGCGGGAGGGGAGGAAGAAACAGATACGCAGTATTTT	CASSPLAGGEEETDTQYF
TRBD1	TRBV7-9	TRBJ2-1	-	TGTGCCAGCAGCCACGGGACAGGAGTGCCCGAACTGTACAATGAGCAGTTCTTC	CASSHGTGVPELYNEQFF
TRBD2	TRBV9	TRBJ2-1	-	TGTGCCAGCACCTCTAGCGGGACACCCCATGAGCAGTTCTTC	CASTSSGTPHEQFF
TRBD2	TRBV7-9	TRBJ2-7	-	TGTGCCAGCAGCTTAGACCTAGCGGGAGGACGCGAGCAGTACTTC	CASSLDLAGGREQYF
-	TRBV7-8	TRBJ2-1	-	TGTGCCAGCAGCTTTTTCTTCGTGGGGGAGTGGAATGAGCAGTTCTTC	CASSFFFVGEWNEQFF
-	TRBV7-2	TRBJ2-1	-	TGTGCCAGCAGCTTAGGGCCTAGGATGAGCTCCTACAATGAGCAGTTCTTC	CASSLGPRMSSYNEQFF
-	TRBV5-1	TRBJ1-1	once	TGCGCCAGCAGCTTTAGGGGATTGCCCACTGAAGCTTTCTTT	CASSFRGLPTEAFF
-	TRBV7-7	TRBJ2-5	-	TGTGCCAGCAGCTTAGCGGGGGCTGTAGAGACCCAGTACTTC	CASSLAGAVETQYF
TRBD2	TRBV11-2	TRBJ2-1	-	TGTGCCAGCAGCTCACGCCCCCGCGGGAGCTCCTACAATGAGCAGTTCTTC	CASSSRPRGSSYNEQFF
-	TRBV29-1	TRBJ1-5	-	TGCAGCGTTTCCGGGGGTCACAGCAATCAGCCCCAGCATTTT	CSVSGGHSNQPQHF
-	TRBV7-3	TRBJ2-2	-	TGTGCCAGCAGCTTAGAATACACCGGGGAGCTGTTTTTT	CASSLEYTGELFF
-	TRBV4-1	TRBJ1-2	-	TGCGCCAGCAGCCTCGCAGTCGGGGGACCTAACTATGGCTACACCTTC	CASSLAVGGPNYGYTF
-	TRBV29-1	TRBJ2-5	-	TGCAGCGTTGAACTGGGGCTCCAAGAGACCCAGTACTTC	CSVELGLQETQYF
TRBD2	TRBV15	TRBJ2-1	-	TGTGCCACCAGTATTAGCGGGAGCTACTCCTACAATGAGCAGTTCTTC	CATSISGSYSYNEQFF
-	TRBV6-1	TRBJ1-5	-	TGTGCCAGCAGTTATCAGGGTGGCAATCAGCCCCAGCATTTT	CASSYQGGNQPQHF
TRBD1	TRBV6-1	TRBJ1-6	-	TGTGCCAGCAGTGAACTCCGAGGGGGCGGGAATTCACCCCTCCACTTT	CASSELRGGGNSPLHF
-	TRBV19	TRBJ2-1	once	TGTGCCAGTAGTATAGTTCCTACTGGGCTAGCGAGCTCCTACAATGAGCAGTTCTTC	CASSIVPTGLASSYNEQFF
TRBD2	TRBV29-1	TRBJ2-1	-	TGCGGCGTAATAGCGGGAGGGCCGAGTGAGCAGTTCTTC	CGVIAGGPSEQFF
TRBD1	TRBV10-3	TRBJ2-7	-	TGTGCCATCAGTGAGCCGACAGGGGTGTCCTACGAGCAGTACTTC	CAISEPTGVSYEQYF
-	TRBV5-6	TRBJ2-3	-	TGTGCCAGCACCTTAGCGTCTAGCACAGATACGCAGTATTTT	CASTLASSTDTQYF
-	TRBV7-9	TRBJ1-4	-	TGTGCCAGCAGCACGGATGAGGCACCTCCTAATGAAAAACTGTTTTTT	CASSTDEAPPNEKLFF
-	TRBV6-5	TRBJ2-3	-	TGTGCCAGCAGTTACTCAAGCGGTTACACAGATACGCAGTATTTT	CASSYSSGYTDTQYF
-	TRBV7-8	TRBJ1-5	-	TGTGCCAGCAGCTGGCAAGCTAACCGGGGAGGAGATCAGCCCCAGCATTTT	CASSWQANRGGDQPQHF
TRBD2	TRBV27	TRBJ2-3	-	TGTGCCAGCAGTTCGAGACTAGCGGGAGGGCCAGGAGATACGCAGTATTTT	CASSSRLAGGPGDTQYF